Listed here are 9 T cell receptor beta chains from one sample, sequenced in a study of lymphopenia after photon versus proton radiotherapy. Libraries were prepared by immunoSEQ multiplex PCR; TCRdb keeps only in-frame clonotypes and omits some of them. The sample records tens of thousands of clones, more than 85% being singletons. Source: peripheral blood, taken from a patient treated with photon-based radiotherapy. Source of these receptors: a man in his 60s with cholangiocarcinoma.

The V call is TRBV5-1, the J call TRBJ2-7; 7 bases are shared with TRBD1. CDR3 length equals 14 residues. The germline V gene has CDR1 SGHRS and CDR2 YFSETQ. After removal of 0 bases from V and 3 bases from J, the junction contained 3 bases not matched to a gene. In DNA, the CDR3 is TGCGCCAGCAGCTTGGGGACAGGACTCTACGAGCAGTACTTC. As protein: CASSLGTGLYEQYF.

The rearrangement joins TRBV19 to TRBJ2-7; 8 nucleotides align to TRBD2. Trimming took 5 bases from V and 6 from J; bases not matched to a gene: 6. Germline lookup yields CDR1 LNHDA and CDR2 SQIVND (reference sequence). The length of the CDR3 is 13 residues. The CDR3, as DNA: TGTGCCAGTAGTCCTAGCGGGCAAGGCGAGCAGTACTTC. Its protein product is CASSPSGQGEQYF.

The chain recombines TRBV6-6 with TRBJ1-3; D not resolved. Trimming left V 2 bases short and J 2 bases short, with 4 bases between. Germline-derived CDR1 and CDR2 are MNHNY and SVGAGI (reference sequence). CDR3 length: 13 residues. The CDR3 loop is CASSYGAGNTIYF. CDR3 in DNA: TGTGCCAGCAGTTACGGAGCTGGAAACACCATATATTTT.

A note on this clone: At the DNA level, this CDR3 is encoded by other sequences in the same sample as well. V usage is TRBV7-2 and J usage is TRBJ2-3; maybe TRBD2 (6 bases). Trimming removed 4 bases at V and 0 bases at J, with 8 bases between. CDR1 is SGHTA, CDR2 FQGNSA, per germline. The CDR3 totals 14 residues. The CDR3 sequence: CASSSGVSTDTQYF. The CDR3 nucleotides read TGTGCCAGCAGCTCGGGGGTCAGCACAGATACGCAGTATTTT.

V is TRBV2 and J is TRBJ2-1, with TRBD2 as a possible D gene (5 bases). CDR3 length: 14 residues. Trimming removed 4 bases at V and 4 bases at J, with 11 bases between. Germline CDR1 and CDR2: SNHLY and FYNNEI. The CDR3 protein is CASSGLRVYNEQFF. The CDR3 DNA is TGTGCCAGCAGTGGTTTGAGGGTTTACAATGAGCAGTTCTTC. Filled out from reference TRBV2 and TRBJ2-1, the complete variable domain reads EPEVTQTPSHQVTQMGQEVILRCVPISNHLYFYWYRQILGQKVEFLVSFYNNEISEKSEIFDDQFSVERPDGSNFTLKIRSTKLEDSAMYFCASSGLRVYNEQFFGPGTRLTVL.

The chain has TRBV10-3 and TRBJ1-4; 8 bases are shared with TRBD1. This CDR3 region has 15 residues. The V and J ends lost 2 bases and 8 bases, in that order; junction bases with no gene match: 7. Germline assignment: CDR1 ENHRY and CDR2 SYGVKD. CDR3 residues: CAISETDREGEKLFF. The CDR3 DNA reads TGTGCCATCAGTGAGACGGACAGGGAGGGGGAAAAACTGTTTTTT.

The chain employs TRBV5-4 and TRBJ2-2, with 7 bases aligning to TRBD2. V shed 4 bases, J shed 4 bases, and the junction held 13 bases outside the gene matches. CDR1 SGHNT and CDR2 YYREEE come from the germline V gene (reference sequence). This CDR3 is built from 17 residues. This CDR3 is CASSPGGKLTATGELFF. Written as DNA, the CDR3 is TGTGCCAGCAGCCCGGGGGGTAAGCTAACTGCCACCGGGGAGCTGTTTTTT.

V usage is TRBV19 and J usage is TRBJ1-1; 7 nucleotides align to TRBD1. With V trimmed by 7 bases and J by 1 base, 12 bases remained unmatched. Looked up from germline, CDR1 is LNHDA and CDR2 is SQIVND (reference sequence). The CDR3 is 16 residues long. This CDR3 is CASTGDSGSPNTEAFF. The CDR3 DNA sequence: TGTGCCAGTACTGGGGACAGTGGGTCCCCGAACACTGAAGCTTTCTTT.

The CDR3 DNA sequence: TGCGCCAGCAGCCCTGGACTAACGATAAACCAAGAGACCCAGTACTTC. This sequence encodes CASSPGLTINQETQYF. This chain connects TRBV10-1 to TRBJ2-5; D might be TRBD2 (6 bases). The CDR3 has 16 residues. Trimming removed 6 bases at V and 0 bases at J, with 17 bases between. Germline V gives CDR1 WNHNN, CDR2 SYGVQD (reference sequence).